This is a list of T cell receptor beta chains from one sample in a study of cytomegalovirus exposure and HLA in healthy donors. Here immunoSEQ multiplex PCR was the method, and the copy in TCRdb shows in-frame clones only, minus some. The sample shows about 150,000 clones, approximately 78% of them seen only once. Source material: PBMCs. Every receptor here comes from a woman between 45 and 65 years old in good health and CMV-seropositive. Each CDR3 is given with its conserved first and last residue.

V: TRBV6-6
CDR3: CASSFPGATNEKLFF

V: TRBV5-1
CDR3: CASSLVVGRASYNEQFF

V: TRBV2
CDR3: CASSEAAFYGYTF

V: TRBV2
CDR3: CASTGGETQYF

V: TRBV19
CDR3: CASSIVAGTGGYGYTF

V: TRBV28
CDR3: CASSTTGTGTTEAFF

V: TRBV6-6
CDR3: CASSPKNTIYF

V: TRBV5-1
CDR3: CASSLFREAVSTDTQYF

V: TRBV30
CDR3: CAWDSGGRETQYF

V: TRBV6-1
CDR3: CASSTWTSGVNEQFF

V: TRBV7-2
CDR3: CASSANTGTTTEAFF

V: TRBV11-2
CDR3: CASSFPRGGGGNTIYF

V: TRBV19
CDR3: CASRRARDEKLFF

V: TRBV27
CDR3: CASKRYEQYF

V: TRBV19
CDR3: CASSRRDEGGIFPQHF

V: TRBV10-3
CDR3: CAISGGGQGNSNQPQHF

V: TRBV6-5
CDR3: CASSYGWGGSSYEQYF

V: TRBV2
CDR3: CASVSGLAYEQYF

V: TRBV5-1
CDR3: CASSLFSGANGLTF

V: TRBV5-1
CDR3: CASSFNQNYGYTF

V: TRBV27
CDR3: CASNSGALGAAFF

V: TRBV5-4
CDR3: CASSLSSGNNEQFF

V: TRBV6-6
CDR3: CASSYSSSGANVLTF

V: TRBV6-5
CDR3: CASKYGRGPGELFF

V: TRBV28
CDR3: CASSLVGQVAQYF

V: TRBV7-9
CDR3: CASSPAGSGYNEQFF

V: TRBV5-6
CDR3: CASSLDSEGQPQHF